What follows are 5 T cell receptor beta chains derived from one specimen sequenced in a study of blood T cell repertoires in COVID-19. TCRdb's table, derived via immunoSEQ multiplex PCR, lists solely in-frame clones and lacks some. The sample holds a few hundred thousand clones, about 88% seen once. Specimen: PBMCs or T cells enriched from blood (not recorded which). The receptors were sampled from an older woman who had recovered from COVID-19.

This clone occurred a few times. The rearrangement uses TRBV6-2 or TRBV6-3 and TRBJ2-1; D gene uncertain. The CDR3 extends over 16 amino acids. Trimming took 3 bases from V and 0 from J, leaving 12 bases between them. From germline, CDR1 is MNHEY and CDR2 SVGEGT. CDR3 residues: CASSYKVYSSYNEQFF. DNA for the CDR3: TGTGCCAGCAGTTATAAGGTCTACAGCTCCTACAATGAGCAGTTCTTC.

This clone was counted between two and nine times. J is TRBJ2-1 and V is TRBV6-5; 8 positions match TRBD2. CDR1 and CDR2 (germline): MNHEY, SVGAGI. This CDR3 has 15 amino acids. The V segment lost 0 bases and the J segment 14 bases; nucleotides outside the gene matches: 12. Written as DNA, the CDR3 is TGTGCCAGCAGTTACTCGGGGCGACCGGGGGGGCTCGAGTTCTTC. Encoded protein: CASSYSGRPGGLEFF.

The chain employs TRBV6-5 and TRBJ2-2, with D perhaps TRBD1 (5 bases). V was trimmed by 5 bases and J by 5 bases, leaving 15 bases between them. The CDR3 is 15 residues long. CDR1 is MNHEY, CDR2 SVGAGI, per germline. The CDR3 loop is CASSPGQGDTGELFF. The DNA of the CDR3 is TGTGCCAGCAGTCCTGGGCAGGGTGATACCGGGGAGCTGTTTTTT.

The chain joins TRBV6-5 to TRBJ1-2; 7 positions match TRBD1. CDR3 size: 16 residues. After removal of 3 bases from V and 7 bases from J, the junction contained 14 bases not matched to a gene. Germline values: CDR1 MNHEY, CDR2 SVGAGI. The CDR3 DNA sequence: TGTGCCAGCAGTTATTCCACCGTGACAGGGACTAGTGGCTACACCTTC. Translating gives CASSYSTVTGTSGYTF.

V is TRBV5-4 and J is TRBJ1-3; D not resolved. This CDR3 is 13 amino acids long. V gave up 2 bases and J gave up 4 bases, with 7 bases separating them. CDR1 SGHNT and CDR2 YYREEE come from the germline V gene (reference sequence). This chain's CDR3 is CASSLNMGNTIYF. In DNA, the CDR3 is TGTGCCAGCAGCTTAAATATGGGAAACACCATATATTTT.